This T cell receptor beta chain was sequenced for a study of cytomegalovirus exposure and HLA in healthy donors. Study findings and constraints: Most TCR sequences were uncommon, yet certain public TCRs appeared in many donors.

There are 14 residues in the CDR3. V trimming: 5 bases; J trimming: 1 base; junction bases outside the gene matches: 4. The germline CDR1 and CDR2 sequences are LNHDA and SQIVND (reference sequence). It was the 120-subject validation cohort, separate from the approximately 670-subject first cohort, to which the donors belonged. Profiled with immunoSEQ multiplex PCR; TCRdb holds only in-frame clones, not every one. The sample contains approximately 160,000 clones, about 90% of which appear only once. A remark on this clone: Its antigen remains unknown.

This chain links TRBV19 with TRBJ1-1; 7 nucleotides align to TRBD1. The sequencing input was PBMCs. The clonotype was recovered from a woman younger than 30 in good health and CMV-seropositive. The CDR3 region is CASSLTGRNTEAFF. The CDR3 DNA reads TGTGCCAGTAGTTTGACAGGGAGGAACACTGAAGCTTTCTTT.